The sequence of this T cell receptor (beta chain) was determined in a study of Ad26.COV2.S vaccination and SARS-CoV-2 variants. Turning to the study itself: Each vaccinee took Ad26.COV2.S intramuscularly, once or twice 56 days apart.

Treatment in this sample: some 20 received Ad26.COV2.S at low or high dose, single or two shots; 5 received placebo; per-sample allocation not given. The study sampled participants on day 63 after the first vaccine or placebo injection. This clone was found once. Libraries were prepared by immunoSEQ multiplex PCR; TCRdb keeps only in-frame clonotypes and omits some of them. The sample includes 430,000 or so clones, approximately 92% of them seen just once. Looked up from germline, CDR1 is KGHSH and CDR2 is LQKENI. V was cut by 3 bases and J by 1 base, with 7 bases left in between. This CDR3 is built from 13 residues.

This receptor was obtained from a person aged 18-65 years who received the Ad26.COV2.S COVID-19 vaccine or a placebo. This chain joins TRBV18 and TRBJ2-7, with D maybe TRBD2 (5 bases). This specimen was peripheral blood, taken in a trial of Ad26.COV2.S vaccine versus placebo. The CDR3 protein is CASSPDFSYEQYF. The CDR3 DNA follows: TGTGCCAGCTCACCGGACTTTTCCTACGAGCAGTACTTC.